These T cell receptor beta chains were read from a single sample in a study of regulatory T cells in long-lasting Graves disease. TCRdb reanalysed the multiplex PCR reads using MiXCR and keeps one entry per CDR3 protein. The repertoire holds more than 450,000 distinct CDR3 sequences, with 15% to 20% as singletons. The same sample was also studied in work on T cells in Graves' hyperthyroidism and ophthalmopathy.

Sequencing used peripheral blood mononuclear cells (PBMCs), obtained at new diagnosis, from a patient treated with antithyroid drugs. These receptors all come from a man aged 40-50 years with Graves disease. The conserved cysteine and the conserved F or W are not part of the CDR3 here.

V gene	CDR3 length	J gene	CDR3 protein
TRBV2	12	TRBJ1-3	ASSEEGLGNTIY
TRBV5-4	9	TRBJ2-5	ASSFRETQY
TRBV5-4	11	TRBJ2-7	ASSLLGTDEQY
TRBV12-3/TRBV12-4	11	TRBJ2-1	ASSFRRESEQF
TRBV19	13	TRBJ1-1	ASSIEIGGSAGED
TRBV19	12	.	ASSTRGRGNIQY
TRBV9	13	TRBJ2-1	ASSARGGLFGEQF
TRBV20-1	14	TRBJ2-1	SARSLGSSGNNEQF
TRBV12-3/TRBV12-4	13	TRBJ2-7	ASSSTGLGGYEQY
TRBV10-3	11	.	AISPGQQETQY
TRBV24-1	14	TRBJ2-3	ATSDSSGAATDTQY
TRBV3-1	13	TRBJ2-7	ASSRGTGASYEQY
TRBV28	12	TRBJ2-7	ASTKTGSSYEQY
TRBV7-3	15	TRBJ2-6	ASSPTVLSSGANVLT
TRBV6-1	14	TRBJ2-7	ASSGTGGLIAYEQY
TRBV28	12	TRBJ2-1	ASSLGLAVNEQF
TRBV3-1	13	TRBJ2-7	ASSQPGLAWYEQY
TRBV5-4	11	TRBJ1-5	ASSLAGHQPQH
TRBV19	11	TRBJ2-1	ASSIDTGTSQF
TRBV11-2	13	TRBJ2-1	ASSSRGGPYGEQF
TRBV9	13	TRBJ2-2	ASSVGGLNTGELF
TRBV30	10	TRBJ2-5	AWSVQGETQY
TRBV7-8	15	TRBJ2-2	ASSFRRDRGITGELF
TRBV27	11	TRBJ1-4	ATAGRANEKLF
TRBV5-4	12	TRBJ1-1	ASSFLERGPEAF
TRBV6-5	13	TRBJ1-5	ASSYSGDKNQPQH
TRBV6-2/TRBV6-3	12	TRBJ2-3	ASSEVGGKGTQY
TRBV10-3	10	TRBJ2-5	AISEQQETQY
TRBV11-2	16	TRBJ1-5	ASSLGLSGGRGNQPQH
TRBV20-1	13	TRBJ2-2	SARDTGRNTGELF
TRBV10-1	10	TRBJ2-1	AAGASGRAPF
TRBV19	14	TRBJ2-2	ASTPEGTANTGELF
TRBV10-3	10	TRBJ2-1	AISIQGIEQF
TRBV9	14	TRBJ2-1	ASSPPGTSGSIEQF
TRBV13	12	TRBJ2-7	TSSAGTSRGEQY
TRBV2	16	TRBJ2-2	ASSGLAGGPGATGELF
TRBV18	14	TRBJ2-1	ASSPVFRRELNEQF
TRBV20-1	11	TRBJ1-1	SANVRRNTEAF
TRBV30	12	TRBJ2-1	AWKRSTSYNEQF
TRBV14	13	TRBJ2-2	ASSQVVSNTGELF
TRBV28	12	TRBJ2-7	AVTKRIGRNEQY
TRBV7-8	14	.	ASSPIAGGPYNEQF
TRBV20-1	11	TRBJ2-1	SARDLAGNEQF
TRBV27	12	TRBJ2-5	ASRSVGGRETQY
TRBV19	11	TRBJ2-7	ASSIRGRGEQY
TRBV20-1	12	TRBJ2-5	SARRPQAQETQY
TRBV12-3/TRBV12-4	13	TRBJ2-2	ASSLSGRASGELF
TRBV5-1	11	TRBJ2-7	ASSGTGLTEQY
TRBV7-8	13	TRBJ2-2	ASSPLAQNTGELF
TRBV20-1	13	.	SARATGLTVFEQF
TRBV19	14	TRBJ2-6	ASSIGRRNGANVLT
TRBV4-2	14	TRBJ2-3	TSSQEALAGTDTQY
TRBV2	10	TRBJ1-6	ASSNPIGALH
TRBV11-2	11	TRBJ2-2	ASSRRRAGELF
TRBV6-1	14	TRBJ2-7	ASSPTGTLSSYEQY
TRBV13	15	TRBJ2-1	ASSLVSPAGGYSEQF
TRBV2	10	TRBJ1-1	ADRGVSTEAF